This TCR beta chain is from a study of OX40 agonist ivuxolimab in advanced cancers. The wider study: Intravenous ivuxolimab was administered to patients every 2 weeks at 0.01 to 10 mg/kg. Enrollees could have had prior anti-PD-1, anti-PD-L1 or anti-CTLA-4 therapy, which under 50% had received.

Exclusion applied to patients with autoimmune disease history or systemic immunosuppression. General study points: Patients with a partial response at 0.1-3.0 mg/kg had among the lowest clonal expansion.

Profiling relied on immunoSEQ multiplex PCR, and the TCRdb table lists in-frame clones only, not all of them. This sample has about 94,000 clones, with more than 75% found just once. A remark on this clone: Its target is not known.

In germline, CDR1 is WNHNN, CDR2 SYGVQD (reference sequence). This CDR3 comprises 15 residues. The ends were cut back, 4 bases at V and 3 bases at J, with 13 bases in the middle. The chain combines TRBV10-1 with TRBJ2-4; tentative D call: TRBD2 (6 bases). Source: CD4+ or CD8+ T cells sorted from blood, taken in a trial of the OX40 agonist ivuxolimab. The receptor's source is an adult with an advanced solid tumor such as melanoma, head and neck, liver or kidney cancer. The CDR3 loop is CASSAGGIGKNIQYF. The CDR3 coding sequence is TGCGCCAGCAGTGCTGGGGGGATAGGCAAAAACATTCAGTACTTC.